Listed below are T cell receptor beta chains from one sample, sequenced in a study of blood T cell repertoires in COVID-19. TCRdb keeps only in-frame clones here, not all; method: immunoSEQ multiplex PCR. The sample has under 400,000 clones, roughly 85% seen once. Sample: PBMCs or T cells enriched from blood (not recorded which). These receptors were collected from a woman aged 40 to 50 with acute COVID-19. The conserved cysteine and the conserved F or W are not part of the CDR3 here.

v_call: TRBV19
cdr3_length: 15
cdr3_aa: ASTPGLALYYSYEQY

v_call: TRBV4-2
cdr3_length: 15
cdr3_aa: ASSQDRTSLTGETQY

v_call: TRBV9
cdr3_length: 11
cdr3_aa: ASSGGALETQY

v_call: TRBV5-4
cdr3_length: 12
cdr3_aa: ASSVKAGTDTQY

v_call: TRBV19
cdr3_length: 13
cdr3_aa: ASSIGLAGVYEQY

v_call: TRBV15
cdr3_length: 13
cdr3_aa: ATSREGARTYEQY

v_call: TRBV5-1
cdr3_length: 15
cdr3_aa: ASSPLKSQGLAGRGF

v_call: TRBV28
cdr3_length: 13
cdr3_aa: ASSSRDRPTDTQY

v_call: TRBV4-2
cdr3_length: 13
cdr3_aa: ASSQGRQSNQPQH

v_call: TRBV11-2
cdr3_length: 15
cdr3_aa: ASSSRLAGAGTETQY

v_call: TRBV7-8
cdr3_length: 12
cdr3_aa: ASSLLTSTDTQY

v_call: TRBV19
cdr3_length: 11
cdr3_aa: ASSIQAGEKLF

v_call: TRBV9
cdr3_length: 13
cdr3_aa: ASSVVAYDTGELF

v_call: TRBV18
cdr3_length: 12
cdr3_aa: ASSVPGQTYEQY

v_call: TRBV25-1
cdr3_length: 12
cdr3_aa: ASRGQGGNQPQH

v_call: TRBV7-8
cdr3_length: 13
cdr3_aa: ASSLAGHTSETQY